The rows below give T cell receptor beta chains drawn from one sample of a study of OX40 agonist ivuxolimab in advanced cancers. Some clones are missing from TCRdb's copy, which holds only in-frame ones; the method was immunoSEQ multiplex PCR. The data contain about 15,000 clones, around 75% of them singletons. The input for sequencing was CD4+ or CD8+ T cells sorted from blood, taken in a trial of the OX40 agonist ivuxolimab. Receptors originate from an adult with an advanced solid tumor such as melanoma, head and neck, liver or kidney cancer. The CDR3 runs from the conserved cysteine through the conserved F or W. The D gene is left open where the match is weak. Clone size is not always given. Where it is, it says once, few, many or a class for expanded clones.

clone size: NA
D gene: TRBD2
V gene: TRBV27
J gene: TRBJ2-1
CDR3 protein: CASSLSPLASGNEQFF
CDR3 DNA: TGTGCCAGCAGTTTATCCCCACTAGCGTCGGGAAATGAGCAGTTCTTC

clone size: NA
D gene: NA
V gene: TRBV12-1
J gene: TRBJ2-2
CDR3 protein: CASSEQFSGSSGELFF
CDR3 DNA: TGTGCCAGCAGCGAACAGTTTAGCGGGAGTTCCGGGGAGCTGTTTTTT

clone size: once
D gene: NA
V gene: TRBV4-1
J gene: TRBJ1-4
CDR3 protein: CASSHLQGQHAAGNEKLFF
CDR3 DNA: TGCGCCAGCAGCCATCTCCAGGGCCAACATGCGGCGGGTAATGAAAAACTGTTTTTT

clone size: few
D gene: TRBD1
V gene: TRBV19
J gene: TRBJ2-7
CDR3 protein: CASSIGTGSYEQYF
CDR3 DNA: TGTGCCAGTAGTATCGGGACAGGGTCCTACGAGCAGTACTTC

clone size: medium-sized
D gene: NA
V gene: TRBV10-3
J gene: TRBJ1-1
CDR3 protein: CAINREGMNTEAFF
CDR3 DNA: TGTGCCATTAATCGGGAGGGAATGAACACTGAAGCTTTCTTT

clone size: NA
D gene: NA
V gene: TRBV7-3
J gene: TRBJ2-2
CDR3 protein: CASSLPTGELFF
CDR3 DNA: TGTGCCAGCAGCTTACCGACCGGGGAGCTGTTTTTT

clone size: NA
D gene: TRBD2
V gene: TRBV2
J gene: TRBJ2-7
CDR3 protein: CASSDTGLAWYEQYF
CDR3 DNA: TGTGCCAGCAGCGATACGGGACTAGCGTGGTACGAGCAGTACTTC

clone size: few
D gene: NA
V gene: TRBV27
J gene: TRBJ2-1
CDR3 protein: CASSLRSGLYNEQFF
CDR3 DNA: TGTGCCAGCAGTTTAAGGAGCGGCCTCTACAATGAGCAGTTCTTC

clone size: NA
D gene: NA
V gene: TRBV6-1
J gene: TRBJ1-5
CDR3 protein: CASSEGGAEPQHF
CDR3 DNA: TGTGCCAGCAGTGAAGGGGGGGCAGAGCCCCAGCATTTT

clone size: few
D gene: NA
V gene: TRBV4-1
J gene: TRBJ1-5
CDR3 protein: CASSQEGGMSNQPQHF
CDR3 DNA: TGCGCCAGCAGCCAAGAAGGGGGGATGAGCAATCAGCCCCAGCATTTT

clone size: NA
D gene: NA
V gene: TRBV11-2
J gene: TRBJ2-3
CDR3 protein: CASSSATDTQYF
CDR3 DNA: TGTGCCAGCAGCTCCGCAACAGATACGCAGTATTTT

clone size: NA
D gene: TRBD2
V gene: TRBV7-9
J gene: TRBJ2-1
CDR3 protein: CASSFLTSGMNSYNEQFF
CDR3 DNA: TGTGCCAGCAGCTTCTTGACTAGCGGGATGAACTCCTACAATGAGCAGTTCTTC

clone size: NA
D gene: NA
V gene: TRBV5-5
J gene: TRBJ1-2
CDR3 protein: CASSLWGDYGYTF
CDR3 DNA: TGTGCCAGCAGCTTGTGGGGGGACTATGGCTACACCTTC

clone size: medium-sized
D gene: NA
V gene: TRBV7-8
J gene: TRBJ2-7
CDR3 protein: CASSPPFGGYEQYF
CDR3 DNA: TGTGCCAGCAGCCCCCCCTTCGGGGGTTACGAGCAGTACTTC

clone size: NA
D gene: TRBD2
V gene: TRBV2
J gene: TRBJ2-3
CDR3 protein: CASSGIAGDGDTQYF
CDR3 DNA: TGTGCCAGCAGTGGTATAGCGGGAGATGGTGATACGCAGTATTTT

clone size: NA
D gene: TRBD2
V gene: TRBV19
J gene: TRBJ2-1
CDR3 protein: CASSQRTSDNEQFF
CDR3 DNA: TGTGCCAGTAGTCAAAGGACTAGCGACAATGAGCAGTTCTTC

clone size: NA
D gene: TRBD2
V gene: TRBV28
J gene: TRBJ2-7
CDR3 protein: CASGSRGDGTYEQYF
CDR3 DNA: TGTGCCAGCGGGTCCCGGGGGGATGGTACCTACGAGCAGTACTTC

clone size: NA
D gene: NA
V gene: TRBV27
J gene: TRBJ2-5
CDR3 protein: CASSLWGEGGETQYF
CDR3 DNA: TGTGCCAGCAGTTTATGGGGGGAAGGGGGGGAGACCCAGTACTTC

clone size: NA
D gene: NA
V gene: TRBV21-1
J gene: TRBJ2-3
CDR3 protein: CASRKQTSGTDTQYF
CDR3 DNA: TGTGCCAGCAGGAAACAGACTTCAGGCACAGATACGCAGTATTTT

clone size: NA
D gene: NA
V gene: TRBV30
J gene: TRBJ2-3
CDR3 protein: CAWSATGASTDTQYF
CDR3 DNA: TGTGCCTGGAGTGCGACAGGAGCCAGCACAGATACGCAGTATTTT

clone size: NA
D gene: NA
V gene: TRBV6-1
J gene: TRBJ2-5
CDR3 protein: CASSVPQVRQETQYF
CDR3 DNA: TGTGCCAGCAGTGTCCCCCAGGTCCGACAAGAGACCCAGTACTTC

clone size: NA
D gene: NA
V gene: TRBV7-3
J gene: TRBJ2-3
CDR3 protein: CASSLDPDTQYF
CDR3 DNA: TGTGCCAGCAGCTTGGACCCAGATACGCAGTATTTT

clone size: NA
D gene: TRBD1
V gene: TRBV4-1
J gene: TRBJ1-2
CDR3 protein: CASSQTGTGNYGYTF
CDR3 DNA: TGCGCCAGCAGCCAGACCGGGACAGGTAACTATGGCTACACCTTC

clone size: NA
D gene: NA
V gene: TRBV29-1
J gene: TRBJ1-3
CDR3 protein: CSVEVWLNSGNTIYF
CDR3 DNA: TGCAGCGTTGAAGTGTGGCTGAACTCTGGAAACACCATATATTTT

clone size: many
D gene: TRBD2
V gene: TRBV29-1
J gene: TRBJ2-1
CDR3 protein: CSVDRSSSGRATYNEQFF
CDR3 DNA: TGCAGCGTTGATCGGAGCTCTAGCGGGAGGGCGACCTACAATGAGCAGTTCTTC

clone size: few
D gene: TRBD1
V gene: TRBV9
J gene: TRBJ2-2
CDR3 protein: CASSFEGANTGELFF
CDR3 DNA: TGTGCCAGCAGCTTCGAGGGGGCTAACACCGGGGAGCTGTTTTTT

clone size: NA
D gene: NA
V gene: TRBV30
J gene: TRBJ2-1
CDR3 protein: CAWSNPGVTEQFF
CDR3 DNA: TGTGCCTGGAGCAATCCGGGAGTGACTGAGCAGTTCTTC

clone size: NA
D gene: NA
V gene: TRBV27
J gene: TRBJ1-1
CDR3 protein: CASSLFRVSGTEAFF
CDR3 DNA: TGTGCCAGCAGTTTATTTAGGGTATCGGGCACTGAAGCTTTCTTT

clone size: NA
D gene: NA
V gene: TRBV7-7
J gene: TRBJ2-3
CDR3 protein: CASSFGPTTDTQYF
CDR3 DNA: TGTGCTAGCAGCTTCGGCCCAACCACAGATACGCAGTATTTT